Below are 10 T cell receptor beta chains sequenced from a single sample in a study of Graves' ophthalmopathy and Graves' hyperthyroidism. Amplification targeted the TCR beta CDR3 regions, with RNA transcripts as the source material. Second-round multiplex PCR came after a first-round RT-PCR that employed HTBI primers. TCRdb redid the calling of the multiplex PCR reads with MiXCR, one entry per CDR3 protein. The profile shows roughly 700,000 distinct CDR3 sequences, 40% of them singletons. Sequenced sample: peripheral blood. These receptors were taken from an adult man with Graves' ophthalmopathy.

This chain connects TRBV6-5 to TRBJ1-1; D is possibly TRBD1 (5 bases). V lost 6 bases, J lost 3 bases, and 11 bases lay in between. Germline CDR1 reads MNHEY; CDR2 reads SVGAGI. The CDR3 length is 13 residues. In nucleotides, the CDR3 is TGTGCCAGCAGCTACGGGGCCGACACTGAAGCTTTCTTT. Residues: CASSYGADTEAFF.

The chain has TRBV19 and TRBJ1-1, with TRBD1 matching 7 bases. V was pared by 0 bases and J by 1 base, with 2 bases of the junction left unmatched. The CDR3 is 15 residues long. The germline CDR1 and CDR2 sequences are LNHDA and SQIVND (reference sequence). The CDR3 DNA reads TGTGCCAGTAGTATAGAGGGACAGAGGAACACTGAAGCTTTCTTT. Its protein is CASSIEGQRNTEAFF.

This clonotype came up a few times. The rearrangement uses TRBV20-1 and TRBJ2-5, with D perhaps TRBD1 (5 bases). Per the germline V gene, CDR1 is DFQATT and CDR2 is SNEGSKA (reference sequence). The CDR3 is 13 amino acids. Trimming removed 6 bases from V and 2 bases from J, with 13 bases in between. The CDR3: CSAKHTGQETQYF. The CDR3 DNA follows: TGCAGTGCGAAGCATACAGGACAAGAGACCCAGTACTTC.

This clonotype has ten or more counts. The chain employs TRBV10-3 and TRBJ2-7; 7 bases map to TRBD1. The V and J ends lost 2 bases and 6 bases, in that order; junction bases with no gene match: 10. This CDR3 spans 15 amino acids. Germline V gene sequence: CDR1 ENHRY, CDR2 SYGVKD. The CDR3 DNA reads as TGTGCCATCAGTGAGACAACAGACAGGGCGTCCGAGCAGTACTTC. Protein product: CAISETTDRASEQYF.

The chain employs TRBV29-1 and TRBJ1-5; a weak D match, TRBD2 (7 bases). The J call may be in error: the DNA end matches TRBJ2-3 better. This CDR3 spans 14 amino acids. CDR1 SQVTM and CDR2 ANQGSEA come from the germline V gene. For the CDR3, the DNA is TGCAGCGTTGACCGGGGGGCAGGGGCAGATACGCAGTATTTT. As protein: CSVDRGAGADTQYF.

Many counts were recorded for this clonotype. This chain uses TRBV13 with TRBJ2-7; possibly TRBD1 or TRBD2 for D (5 bases each). The CDR3 loop spans 12 amino acids. CDR1 is PRHDT, CDR2 FYEKMQ, per germline (reference sequence). The ends were cut back, 7 bases at V and 3 bases at J, with 10 bases in the middle. The CDR3 nucleotides read TGTGCCAGCACCGTGGGGGACTACGAGCAGTACTTC. Protein sequence: CASTVGDYEQYF.

With respect to this clonotype: A much larger clone differs from this one at a single base, so this may be a read error. The chain recombines TRBV7-9 with TRBJ2-5; TRBD2 agrees at 9 bases. Germline CDR1 reads SEHNR; CDR2 reads FQNEAQ (reference sequence). The CDR3 is 14 residues long. The trim removed 3 bases at V and 9 bases at J, leaving 8 bases unmatched. CDR3 DNA: TGTGCCAGCAGCTTCGGCGGGAGGGCCGAGGCCCAGTACTTC. Amino acid sequence: CASSFGGRAEAQYF.

V and J are TRBV11-1 and TRBJ1-2; D is possibly TRBD1 (5 bases). CDR3 length: 16 amino acids. Germline assignment: CDR1 SGHAT and CDR2 FQDESV (reference sequence). V lost 2 bases and J lost 1, with 14 bases in between. For the CDR3, the DNA is TGTGCCAGCAGCTTAATAGCCGGGACGGATAACTATGGCTACACCTTC. As protein: CASSLIAGTDNYGYTF.

The rearrangement joins TRBV29-1 to TRBJ1-1; D not certain. Trimming removed 4 bases at V and 8 bases at J, with 11 bases between. CDR3 length: 11 residues. Germline CDR1 is SQVTM and CDR2 is ANQGSEA. The CDR3 coding sequence is TGCAGCGTTGCCCGGACCGGGGAAGCTTTCTTT. Translated, it gives CSVARTGEAFF.

V usage is TRBV9 and J usage is TRBJ2-7; TRBD1 agrees at 7 bases. The better agreement between TRBJ2-5 and the DNA end casts doubt on the J call. Germline loops: CDR1 SGDLS, CDR2 YYNGEE. The CDR3 sequence is 13 residues long. The CDR3 DNA follows: TGTGCCAGCAGCGTCCGGGACAGAGAGACCCAGTACTTC. It encodes CASSVRDRETQYF.